This paragraph covers one T cell receptor beta chain sequence. Profiled with immunoSEQ multiplex PCR; TCRdb holds only in-frame clones, not every one. The sample contains 2.3 million or so clones, approximately 93% of which appear only once. Trimming removed 6 bases at V and 0 bases at J, with 12 bases between. This CDR3 comprises 15 residues. The germline V gene has CDR1 LNHDA and CDR2 SQIVND (reference sequence). This sample was included in a study of shared clonotypes between healthy human individuals. Among the donors, all were Caucasian adults who lived in Nashville, Tennessee. The sample consisted of naive CD4+ T cells from PBMCs. Subset in this sample: CD45RA+ positively selected. This TCR was sampled from a man between 18 and 29 years old in good health. Some clones in this sample may be carry-over from other donors' samples. The J gene is TRBJ1-5, the V gene TRBV19; D is undetermined. The DNA of the CDR3 is TGTGCCAGTAGACTTGGAAGTTATAGCAATCAGCCCCAGCATTTT. Translated, it gives CASRLGSYSNQPQHF.